This entry lists 27 T cell receptor beta chains sequenced from one sample in a study of molecular identifiers for immune sequencing clone quantification. TCRdb called the PCR reads again in MiXCR, with one record for every CDR3 protein. This table holds some 66,000 distinct CDR3 sequences, approximately 18% found once. Sequencing used naive CD8+ T cells from blood, with Jurkat cell RNA spiked in. Subset of the sample: FACS-sorted CD8+CD4-CCR7+CD45RA+ naive T cells. Every receptor here comes from a human donor in good health. Some libraries in this study had Jurkat cell RNA spiked in.

This clonotype was detected many times. The rearrangement links TRBV2 to TRBJ2-7; D is perhaps TRBD1 (5 bases). The CDR3 contains 13 residues. Per germline, CDR1 SNHLY and CDR2 FYNNEI. V was pared by 7 bases and J by 5 bases, with 15 bases between. CDR3 sequence reads: CASNGAGFDEQYF. Here the CDR3 DNA reads TGTGCCAGCAATGGCGCAGGGTTTGACGAGCAGTACTTC. The complete variable domain, with remaining parts taken from reference TRBV2 and TRBJ2-7, reads EPEVTQTPSHQVTQMGQEVILRCVPISNHLYFYWYRQILGQKVEFLVSFYNNEISEKSEIFDDQFSVERPDGSNFTLKIRSTKLEDSAMYFCASNGAGFDEQYFGPGTRLTVT.

This chain uses TRBV29-1 with TRBJ1-2; 7 bases are a match to TRBD1. Germline trimming cut 6 bases from V and 4 bases from J; bases unmatched to any gene: 5. The CDR3 spans 12 residues. Germline values: CDR1 SQVTM, CDR2 ANQGSEA. Here the CDR3 DNA reads TGCAGCGTCAAGGGGGCATCCTATGGCTACACCTTC. Protein product: CSVKGASYGYTF.

Ten or more counts support this clonotype. The genes are TRBV4-3 and TRBJ1-1; no reliable D call. Germline CDR1 LGHNA, CDR2 YSLEER. There are 14 residues in the CDR3. V was clipped by 4 bases and J by 4 bases, with 13 bases between them. CDR3 sequence: CASSPGGWGTEAFF. The CDR3 region has the DNA TGCGCCAGCAGCCCCGGAGGCTGGGGCACTGAAGCTTTCTTT.

This clonotype was recorded at least ten times. The chain employs TRBV7-9 and TRBJ2-1, with 8 bases matching TRBD2. This CDR3 has 19 amino acids. In germline, CDR1 is SEHNR, CDR2 FQNEAQ (reference sequence). The junction had 23 bases not matched to a gene; V was cut back by 8 bases and J by 5 bases. CDR3: CASDLPGTASLAGDNEQFF. CDR3 DNA: TGTGCCAGCGACCTGCCCGGGACGGCAAGTCTAGCGGGCGACAATGAGCAGTTCTTC.

The CDR3 spells CASSLPTSGILTGELFF. As DNA, the CDR3 is TGTGCCAGCAGCCTTCCAACTAGCGGGATCTTAACCGGGGAGCTGTTTTTT. The chain joins TRBV28 to TRBJ2-2; 10 bases match TRBD2. CDR1 is MDHEN, CDR2 SYDVKM, per germline. With V trimmed by 6 bases and J by 5 bases, 12 bases remained unmatched. The CDR3 has 17 residues.

Comment on this clonotype: At one of its ends the junction is not consistent with the germline gene, which may arise from a read error. This CDR3 reads CASSPQVSYNEQLF. Here the CDR3 DNA reads TGTGCCAGCAGCCCACAGGTATCCTACAATGAGCAGCTCTTC. The rearrangement links TRBV11-2 to TRBJ2-1; TRBD1 is a possible D gene (5 bases). In germline, CDR1 is SGHAT, CDR2 FQNNGV. The CDR3 has 14 residues. Full variable domain (remainder filled in from reference TRBV11-2 and TRBJ2-1): EAGVAQSPRYKIIEKRQSVAFWCNPISGHATLYWYQQILGQGPKLLIQFQNNGVVDDSQLPKDRFSAERLKGVDSTLKIQPAKLEDSAVYLCASSPQVSYNEQLFGPGTRLTVL.

In this sample, this clonotype turned up many times. The chain couples TRBV7-2 to TRBJ2-2, with unresolved D. Trimming removed 5 bases from V and 5 bases from J, with 9 bases in between. The CDR3 consists of 13 residues. Germline CDR1 and CDR2: SGHTA and FQGNSA. Here the CDR3 reads CASSLQITGELFF. The CDR3 DNA reads as TGTGCCAGCAGCCTACAGATAACCGGGGAGCTGTTTTTT.

Points on this clonotype: A much larger clone lies a single base off, so this may be a read error. The chain couples TRBV20-1 to TRBJ2-7, with TRBD1 matching over 7 bases. Germline V gives CDR1 DFQATT, CDR2 SNEGSKA (reference sequence). This CDR3 is 15 amino acids long. CDR3 loop: CGARGPAGGSYEQYF. DNA of the CDR3: TGCGGTGCTAGAGGCCCGGCAGGGGGAAGTTACGAGCAGTACTTC.

The chain carries TRBV9 and TRBJ1-1, with TRBD1 matching 10 bases. This CDR3 comprises 16 residues. After removal of 0 bases from V and 7 bases from J, the junction contained 9 bases not matched to a gene. From germline, CDR1 is SGDLS and CDR2 YYNGEE. CDR3 in amino acids: CASSVGGGQGTDEAFF. CDR3 nucleotide sequence: TGTGCCAGCAGCGTAGGGGGGGGACAGGGGACGGATGAAGCTTTCTTT.

This clonotype was found many times. The junction departs from the called germline gene at one end, perhaps through a read error. The rearrangement links TRBV3-1 to TRBJ2-3; D uncertain. The CDR3 runs 14 residues. Germline CDR1 is LGHDT and CDR2 is YNNKEL (reference sequence). The CDR3 here is CASSEEAHTDTQYF. The DNA for the CDR3 is TGTGCCAGCAGCGAAGAGGCACACACAGATACGCAGTATTTT.

As concerns this clonotype: A much larger clone lies a single base off, so this may be a read error. J is TRBJ2-7 and V is TRBV10-1, with a possible D match to TRBD1 (6 bases). Per the germline V gene, CDR1 is WNHNN and CDR2 is SYGVQD (reference sequence). The CDR3 covers 15 residues. CDR3 sequence (DNA): TGCGCCAGCAGTGAGTTCGGGGACACCTCCTACGAGCTGTACTTC. It is translated as CASSEFGDTSYELYF.

The chain has TRBV7-9 and TRBJ1-5, with D uncertain. V shed 0 bases and J shed 6 bases, with 3 bases lying between them. The CDR3 consists of 12 residues. Germline values: CDR1 SEHNR, CDR2 FQNEAQ (reference sequence). This CDR3 is CASSLARQPQHF. The CDR3 DNA reads as TGTGCCAGCAGCTTAGCCCGTCAGCCCCAGCATTTT.

This clonotype has at least ten counts. The genes are TRBV24-1 and TRBJ1-5; a weak D match, TRBD1 (5 bases). Per the germline V gene, CDR1 is KGHDR and CDR2 is SFDVKD. The germline V and J ends were trimmed by 2 bases and 9 bases, with 22 bases remaining between them. This CDR3 contains 17 residues. The CDR3 loop reads CATSDSSLVGTQWPQHF. Here the CDR3 DNA reads TGTGCCACCAGTGATTCGTCACTGGTAGGGACGCAGTGGCCCCAGCATTTT.

This clonotype showed up just a few times. V gene TRBV5-5 combines with J gene TRBJ2-7; D possibly corresponds to TRBD2 (5 bases). Germline V gene lookup returns CDR1 SGHKS and CDR2 YYEKEE (reference sequence). Trimming pared 1 base from V and 3 bases from J, leaving 8 bases between. The CDR3 extends over 13 amino acids. The CDR3 loop is CASSLPSGYEQYF. Written as DNA, the CDR3 is TGTGCCAGCAGCTTGCCGAGCGGCTACGAGCAGTACTTC.

This clonotype turned up a few times. The chain carries TRBV6-1 and TRBJ2-7; 9 bases agree with TRBD2. CDR1 and CDR2 from the germline V gene are MNHNS and SASEGT. This CDR3 comprises 16 residues. After removal of 7 bases from V and 4 bases from J, the junction contained 14 bases not matched to a gene. The CDR3 loop is CASIAGGGLVFYEQYF. The CDR3 DNA reads TGTGCCAGCATCGCGGGGGGGGGACTAGTTTTTTACGAGCAGTACTTC.

Regarding this clonotype: As the CDR3 is not closed by the conserved phenylalanine or tryptophan, this likely results from a read error. This rearrangement joins TRBV20-1 to TRBJ2-5; 7 nucleotides match TRBD2. Looked up from germline, CDR1 is DFQATT and CDR2 is SNEGSKA (reference sequence). CDR3 length equals 15 residues. The CDR3 DNA is TGCAGTGCCCGTGCGCGGGGGACTTACCAGGAGACCCAGTACGTC. Protein sequence: CSARARGTYQETQYV.

The chain carries TRBV7-9 and TRBJ1-1; no clear D gene. The CDR3 is made up of 13 amino acids. V dropped 3 bases and J dropped 2 bases, with 7 bases sitting between them. Germline loops: CDR1 SEHNR, CDR2 FQNEAQ (reference sequence). This CDR3 reads CASSFPQNTEAFF. Written as DNA, the CDR3 is TGTGCCAGCAGCTTCCCGCAAAACACTGAAGCTTTCTTT.

The V call is TRBV24-1, the J call TRBJ1-2; tentative D call: TRBD1 (5 bases). CDR1 KGHDR and CDR2 SFDVKD come from the germline V gene. The CDR3 sequence is 11 residues long. V lost 4 bases, J lost 8 bases, and 7 bases lay in between. In nucleotides, the CDR3 is TGTGCCACCAGTGAGGGGGACGGCTACACCTTC. This gives the protein CATSEGDGYTF.

This clonotype was counted many times. This chain links TRBV6-2 or TRBV6-3 with TRBJ2-7; the D gene is possibly TRBD1 (6 bases). In germline, CDR1 is MNHEY, CDR2 SVGEGT. The CDR3 runs to 15 residues. Between the trimmed V and J ends, which lost 6 bases and 6 bases, there was a span of 21 bases. This CDR3 reads CASSARTLQGFEQYF. The DNA for the CDR3 is TGTGCCAGCAGCGCCCGCACACTTCAGGGGTTCGAGCAGTACTTC.

This clonotype has more than one count but fewer than ten. In DNA, the CDR3 is TGCAGTGCTCCCTCCTACAATGAGCAGTTCTTC. Its protein product is CSAPSYNEQFF. V gene TRBV20-1 combines with J gene TRBJ2-1; D gene uncertain. CDR3 length: 11 amino acids. The germline gives CDR1 DFQATT, CDR2 SNEGSKA (reference sequence). Trimming pared 5 bases from V and 0 bases from J, leaving 2 bases between.

Notes on this clonotype: This may be a read error: a much more frequent sequence differs by one nucleotide. V usage is TRBV20-1 and J usage is TRBJ2-7, with 9 nucleotides matching TRBD2. Germline V lookup: CDR1 DFQATT, CDR2 SNEGSKA (reference sequence). The CDR3 length is 14 residues. The CDR3 bases are TGCAGTGCTAGAGAATCGCGGGAGGGCTACGGGCAGTACTTC. It codes for CSARESREGYGQYF.

This clonotype was seen many times. V gene TRBV7-9 combines with J gene TRBJ2-7; D possibly corresponds to TRBD2 (7 bases). Germline V gene lookup returns CDR1 SEHNR and CDR2 FQNEAQ (reference sequence). The V end was cut by 2 bases, the J end by 4 bases, with 15 bases between. The CDR3 has 15 amino acids. The CDR3 nucleotides are TGTGCCAGCAGCTTATGGGGGGCTAGCGGATACGAGCAGTACTTC. Protein product: CASSLWGASGYEQYF. The full variable domain, in which reference TRBV7-9 and TRBJ2-7 provide the parts outside the CDR3, is DTGVSQNPRHKITKRGQNVTFRCDPISEHNRLYWYRQTLGQGPEFLTYFQNEAQLEKSRLLSDRFSAERPKGSFSTLEIQRTEQGDSAMYLCASSLWGASGYEQYFGPGTRLTVT.

This clonotype was detected ten times or more. V and J are TRBV27 and TRBJ2-7; 9 bases map to TRBD1. Looked up from germline, CDR1 is MNHEY and CDR2 is SMNVEV (reference sequence). V shed 6 bases and J 5 bases; nucleotides not matched to a gene: 11. This CDR3 region has 15 residues. The CDR3 spells CASRISLGTGNEQYF. The CDR3 region has the DNA TGTGCCAGCAGGATTAGCTTAGGGACAGGGAACGAGCAGTACTTC.

This chain uses TRBV5-3 with TRBJ2-5; D gene ambiguous. TRBV5-3 is an ORF, and what it does is uncertain. This CDR3 region has 12 residues. V was cut by 8 bases and J by 2 bases, with 10 bases left in between. The CDR3 DNA reads as TGTGCCAGCGCCGGTCCACAAGAGACCCAGTACTTC. This codes for CASAGPQETQYF.

This clonotype was seen a single time. Being one base from a much bigger clone, this may be a read error. The V call is TRBV7-9, the J call TRBJ2-1, with TRBD2 matching 8 bases. V lost 5 bases and J lost 6; bases outside the gene matches: 9. The CDR3 is 15 residues long. CDR1 is SEHNR, CDR2 FQNEAQ, per germline (reference sequence). The CDR3: CASSSGGQLFNEQFF. CDR3 nucleotide sequence: TGTGCCAGCAGCAGCGGGGGCCAACTATTCAATGAGCAGTTCTTC.

As to this clonotype: A much bigger clone sits one base away, suggesting this may be a read error. The genes are TRBV15 and TRBJ2-3, with D possibly being TRBD1 (6 bases). The CDR3 runs to 14 residues. Germline CDR1 is LNHNV and CDR2 is YYDKDF (reference sequence). V gave up 1 base and J gave up 8 bases, with 13 bases separating them. The CDR3 sequence is CATSRVGAFVTQYF. The DNA of the CDR3 is TGTGCCACCAGCAGAGTGGGGGCCTTCGTTACGCAGTATTTT.

This clonotype was detected many times. The rearrangement joins TRBV4-1 to TRBJ2-1, with 7 bases lining up with TRBD1. V was pared by 5 bases and J by 0 bases, with 4 bases of the junction left unmatched. Looked up from germline, CDR1 is MGHRA and CDR2 is YSYEKL. CDR3 length: 15 residues. CDR3 in amino acids: CASSWTGSSYNEQFF. CDR3 bases: TGCGCCAGCAGCTGGACAGGTAGCTCCTACAATGAGCAGTTCTTC.